The entry below gives a single T cell receptor beta chain sequence along with its context. The antigen remains unidentified. The source of the sample is a study of T cells in localized non-small cell lung cancer. Regarding the study as a whole: Clonality peaked in uninvolved adjacent lung rather than tumor. Detection in adjacent lung was observed for a median 57 of the top 100 tumor clones. Only one tumor region went through sequencing, so heterogeneity may still be there.

After removal of 4 bases from V and 7 bases from J, the junction contained 10 bases not matched to a gene. The germline V gene encodes CDR1 SGHTS and CDR2 YDEGEE. CDR3 length: 17 residues. Assay: immunoSEQ multiplex PCR; the TCRdb copy retains only in-frame clones and omits some. Altogether 9,500 to 15,000 clones are present, around four fifths being singletons, with the ten largest covering around a fifth. This chain connects TRBV5-8 to TRBJ2-4, with 14 bases identical to TRBD2. This receptor was identified in a male donor at least 60 years old with stage I lung adenocarcinoma. The specimen was peripheral blood, collected before any cancer treatment. In DNA form, the CDR3 reads TGTGCCAGCAGCCAAGGACTAGCGGGAGGTGGGATGAACATTCAGTACTTC. Amino acid sequence: CASSQGLAGGGMNIQYF. Together with reference TRBV5-8 and TRBJ2-4, the CDR3 gives the full variable domain: EAGVTQSPTHLIKTRGQQATLRCSPISGHTSVYWYQQALGLGLQFLLWYDEGEERNRGNFPPRFSGRQFPNYSSELNVNALELEDSALYLCASSQGLAGGGMNIQYFGAGTRLSVL.